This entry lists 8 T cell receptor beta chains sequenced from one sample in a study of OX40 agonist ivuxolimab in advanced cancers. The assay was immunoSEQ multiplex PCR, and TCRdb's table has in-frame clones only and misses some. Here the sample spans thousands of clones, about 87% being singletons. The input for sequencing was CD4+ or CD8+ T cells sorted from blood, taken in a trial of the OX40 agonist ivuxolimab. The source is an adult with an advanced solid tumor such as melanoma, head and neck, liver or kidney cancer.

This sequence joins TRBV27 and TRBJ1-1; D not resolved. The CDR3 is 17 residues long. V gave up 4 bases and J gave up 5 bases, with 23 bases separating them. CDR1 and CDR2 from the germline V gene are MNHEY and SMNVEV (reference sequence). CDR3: CASSSPGRGGLGTEAFF. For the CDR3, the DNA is TGTGCCAGCAGTTCGCCGGGCCGAGGAGGCTTGGGGACTGAAGCTTTCTTT.

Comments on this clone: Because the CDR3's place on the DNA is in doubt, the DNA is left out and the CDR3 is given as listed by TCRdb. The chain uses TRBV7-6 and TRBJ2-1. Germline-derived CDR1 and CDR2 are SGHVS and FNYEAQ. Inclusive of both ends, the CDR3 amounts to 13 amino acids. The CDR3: CASSLDFGNEQFF.

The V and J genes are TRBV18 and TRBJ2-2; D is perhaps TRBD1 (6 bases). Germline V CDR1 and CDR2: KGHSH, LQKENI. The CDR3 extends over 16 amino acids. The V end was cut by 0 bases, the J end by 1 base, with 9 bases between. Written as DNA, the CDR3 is TGTGCCAGCTCACCACCGTACAGGGAGAACACCGGGGAGCTGTTTTTT. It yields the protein CASSPPYRENTGELFF.

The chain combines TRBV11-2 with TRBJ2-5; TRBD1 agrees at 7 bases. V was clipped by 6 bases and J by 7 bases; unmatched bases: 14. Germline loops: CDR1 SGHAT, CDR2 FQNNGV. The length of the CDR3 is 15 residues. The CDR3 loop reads CASSIATGQGVTQYF. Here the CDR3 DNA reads TGTGCCAGCAGTATTGCGACAGGGCAGGGTGTGACCCAGTACTTC.

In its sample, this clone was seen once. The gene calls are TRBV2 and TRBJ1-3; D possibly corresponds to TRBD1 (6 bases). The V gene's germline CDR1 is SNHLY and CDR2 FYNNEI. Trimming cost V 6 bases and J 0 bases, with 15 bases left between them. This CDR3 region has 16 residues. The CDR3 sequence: CASSSPQGISGNTIYF. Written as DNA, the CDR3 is TGTGCCAGCAGCTCCCCTCAGGGGATCTCTGGAAACACCATATATTTT.

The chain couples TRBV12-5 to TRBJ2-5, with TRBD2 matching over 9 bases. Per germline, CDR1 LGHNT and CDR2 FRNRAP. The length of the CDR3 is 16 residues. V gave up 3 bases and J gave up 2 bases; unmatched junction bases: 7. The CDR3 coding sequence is TGTGCTAGTGGTTTAGATAGCGGGAGTAGTCAAGAGACCCAGTACTTC. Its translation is CASGLDSGSSQETQYF.

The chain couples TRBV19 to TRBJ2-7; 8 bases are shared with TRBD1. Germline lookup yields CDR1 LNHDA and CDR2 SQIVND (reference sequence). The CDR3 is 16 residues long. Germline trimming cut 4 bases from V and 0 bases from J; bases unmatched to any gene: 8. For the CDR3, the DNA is TGTGCCAGTAGTACCGCCGGACAGGGAAGCTCCTACGAGCAGTACTTC. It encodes CASSTAGQGSSYEQYF. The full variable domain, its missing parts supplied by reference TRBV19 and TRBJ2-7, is DGGITQSPKYLFRKEGQNVTLSCEQNLNHDAMYWYRQDPGQGLRLIYYSQIVNDFQKGDIAEGYSVSREKKESFPLTVTSAQKNPTAFYLCASSTAGQGSSYEQYFGPGTRLTVT.

CDR3 bases: TGTGCCAGCAGCCCGGAAGGCTCCTACAATGAGCAGTTCTTC. Its translation is CASSPEGSYNEQFF. V gene TRBV7-9 combines with J gene TRBJ2-1, with no clear D. V lost 5 bases, J lost 0 bases, and 8 bases lay in between. This CDR3 contains 14 residues. In germline, CDR1 is SEHNR, CDR2 FQNEAQ (reference sequence).